A single TCR beta chain is shown here with its context. Its antigen is undetermined. The time point denotes: blood from clinic visit 5 months post-surgery; TSC patient then seizure free. The sequenced cases were selected for having the highest brain T cell transcript signatures. At least one anti-epileptic drug was given before surgery. The record originates from a study of brain T cells in children with intractable seizures. TCRdb's table, derived via immunoSEQ multiplex PCR, lists solely in-frame clones and lacks some. The sample lists approximately 330,000 clones, over 90% occurring once. CDR3 length equals 13 residues. The germline V and J ends were trimmed by 3 bases and 6 bases, with 11 bases remaining between them. Germline V gene data show CDR1 as SEHNR and CDR2 as FQNEAQ (reference sequence). The study's findings and limits: Pre-surgery blood may have been undersampled, hiding some clones. HCMV serostatus was not known, and viral specificity came from CDR3 similarity only.

This chain uses TRBV7-9 with TRBJ1-2; TRBD1 is a possible D gene (5 bases). The TCR was taken from a boy younger than two with tuberous sclerosis and intractable seizures. The input for sequencing was peripheral blood, taken around 5 months after surgery. Here the CDR3 DNA reads TGTGCCAGCAGCTTTTTCGCGACAGATGGCTACACCTTC. This encodes CASSFFATDGYTF.